What follows is one TCR beta chain and its context. Its recognized antigen is unknown. No base quality information exists; no much larger clone differs at one position. Reading from cysteine to phenylalanine, the CDR3 counts 14 amino acids. The read is trimmed to its CDR3 DNA, 42 bases read in frame from base 1. Cut back by 8 bases and 2 bases, the V and J ends lie 13 bases apart. Taken from the germline V gene (reference sequence), the CDR1 and CDR2 loops are MNHNY and SVGAGI. The data were taken from a study of cytomegalovirus exposure and HLA in healthy donors (dated by TCRdb to 2015 to 2018). For context, the study as a whole: An earlier analysis of approximately 590 of the donors reported about 250 Gb of sequence data and some 120 million unique TCR beta sequences from some 180 million T cells. A later genetic analysis used genome-wide SNP genotypes for 398 of the 666 donors, treating that subset as a discovery cohort. Both class I and class II loci were covered by HLA typing, at four-digit resolution. Because of strong linkage in the cohort, roughly five DR-DQ haplotypes were treated as single units for association and clustering. To predict cytomegalovirus infection status, the study brought together high-throughput TCR immunosequencing, statistical association of individual TCRs with disease status, and machine learning. Donor age, sex, ethnicity and CMV serostatus were compiled alongside the repertoire data. In an earlier analysis of 500 to 650 of the donors, high-throughput TCR beta sequencing was used to judge whether each TCR beta V gene segment behaved as functional or pseudogenic. Using immunosequencing, the study profiled T cell repertoires from fewer than 850 subjects and related those repertoires to cytomegalovirus serostatus. Typing coverage varied by locus: about 620-640 donors for A, B, C, DRB1 and DQB1; more than 500 for DQA1; about 570 for DPA1; approximately 470 for DPB1. Of the approximately 400 genotyped donors, approximately 80% were placed in the genetic ancestry cluster associated with self-reported Caucasian donors. The aim of the study was to test whether cataloging public T cell receptors could identify signatures of past pathogen exposure. Among around 400 genotyped donors of the cohort, an average of about 240,000 unique TCR beta nucleotide sequences were sequenced per donor, roughly a sixth of them non-productive. In addition to the first cohort of several hundred subjects, a separate validation cohort of around 110 different subjects was used. Rather than using new phenotypic data, the later analysis identified candidate immune exposures from TCR beta sequences and from how often those sequences occurred across donors. A later analysis re-analyzed previously published TCR beta repertoires from roughly 600 donors and added high-resolution HLA genotyping to study TCR occurrence patterns. Every discovery cohort repertoire had been produced on one sequencing platform. Approximately 300 gigabases of sequencing data and around 85 million unique TCR sequences made up an early release that covered around 640 HLA-typed donors.

General study outcomes and caveats: A group of highly shared sequence variants was considered likely to be a technical artifact of the sequencing pipeline. In a later analysis, most CMV-associated TCR beta chains were found to appear HLA-restricted, with HLA associations seemingly driven largely by CMV exposure. Presence/absence analyses assumed roughly uniform sequencing depth across donors, an assumption that may not hold. While some public TCRs were present in many individuals, most TCR sequences turned up only very rarely across donors. For the cohort, immune exposure information was limited to CMV serostatus. In this cohort, only TCR beta chains were sequenced, and detectable features were limited by the absence of alpha or paired-chain data. Specific HLA alleles were associated with about 17,000 TCR beta sequences at a false discovery rate of 0.05 in a later analysis. Broadly in line with IMGT annotations, most TCR beta V segments showed up in productive rearrangements about 90% or about 30% of the time in an earlier analysis of several hundred of the donors. The classifier was reported to diagnose cytomegalovirus status with high specificity and sensitivity in both the original cohort and the validation cohort. In a later analysis, TCR association rates were found to vary across HLA loci, with the most associated TCRs seen for DRB1 alleles and the fewest for HLA-C alleles. Because HLA typing was unavailable for some donors at each locus, only the typed subset was used in association tests. A further reported finding was that TCR beta sequences accurately predicted the HLA-A and HLA-B alleles for most subjects in the first cohort. The study listed over 150 TCR beta chains as associated with cytomegalovirus. About 15 rarely observed V segments, including chromosome 9 orphons, were excluded from the earlier analysis of a few hundred of the donors because counts were too low. When HLA alleles, especially DR and DQ, strongly co-occurred, TCR associations were difficult to assign to individual alleles. A later genetic analysis reported fewer N-insertions in productive TCRs among donors in an Asian-associated ancestry cluster than the approximately 670-donor mean. A few of the identified cytomegalovirus-associated TCR beta chains were confirmed in vitro to be specific for cytomegalovirus antigens. The 87-base-pair reads could not distinguish some IMGT-functional V segments, including TRBV6-2 and TRBV6-3, so those segments were excluded. A later genetic analysis associated a missense DCLRE1C variant with V-gene and J-gene trimming of TCR beta chains, and an independent cohort replicated the association. In a later analysis, several top co-occurrence clusters were reported to appear linked to parvovirus B19, influenza, CMV and Epstein-Barr virus. The authors suggested that the approach could potentially be generalized to other disease states and immunological phenotypes. Correlated functional status among segregating V segments might be attributable to linkage disequilibrium, but an unknown experimental factor could not be ruled out. A later analysis found that HLA-associated TCR beta chains were more clonally expanded and had lower generation probabilities than equally common non-associated chains.

The library came from the immunoSEQ multiplex PCR assay. A mixture of 60 forward primers for TCR Vbeta segments and 13 reverse primers for TCR Jbeta segments was used in the multiplex PCR. The CDR3 region of rearranged TCR beta genes was amplified from genomic DNA with a multiplex PCR assay. The amplified TCR beta libraries were sequenced on the Illumina HiSeq System as 87-base-pair reads. In the original analysis: In a later analysis, tens of millions of unique TCR beta chains were counted across the 666 repertoires, and roughly 10 million of these chains were shared by at least two donors. Raw reads were error-corrected and collapsed into unique sequences with a nearest-neighbor algorithm that merged closely related sequences to remove PCR and sequencing errors. To assign V, D and J gene segments, CDR3 sequences were aligned to IMGT reference sequences. Each retained sequence needed at least a six-nucleotide match to both a V gene segment and a J gene segment. A rearrangement was called productive if the CDR3 had no stop codons and remained in frame with V and J, and every other rearrangement was called non-productive. CDR3 was defined according to IMGT convention as the region running from the second conserved V-encoded cysteine to the conserved J-encoded phenylalanine. The earlier analysis of fewer than 750 of the donors excluded sequences that lacked an unambiguous match to a single V gene segment. In an earlier analysis of around 590 of the donors, a V segment was called functional when productive rearrangements were above 56.7%, and segregating when the standard deviation between donors exceeded 5%. A statistical classification framework was built to diagnose cytomegalovirus status from the catalog of TCR beta chain sequences. A later analysis assigned V and J genes by comparing TCR nucleotide sequences with IMGT/GENE-DB human TR gene sequences. A later analysis assigned CDR3 sequences and most-parsimonious VDJ recombination scenarios with the TCRdist pipeline. In a later analysis, each TCR beta chain was defined by its CDR3 amino acid sequence together with its V-gene family, and reads without a unique V-gene family were excluded. A later analysis removed 592 highly shared, low-generation-probability nucleotide sequences to deal with suspected cross-contamination and a sequencing artifact. In a later analysis, a clonal expansion index for each public chain was calculated from normalized within-repertoire ranks of inferred template counts. Generation probabilities in a later analysis came from a VDJ recombination model fitted to out-of-frame rearrangements, and those results were checked against IGoR. A later analysis scored TCR-TCR, TCR-HLA and TCR-CMV co-occurrence with hypergeometric tests, applying a repertoire-size bias correction to TCR pairs. A later analysis estimated false discovery rates by permuting HLA or CMV assignments 20 times. A later analysis grouped co-occurring TCRs with DBSCAN, adding TCRdist sequence similarity when clustering within HLA-allele-positive subsets. Repertoires with fewer than 30,000 or more than 120,000 public chains were left out of co-occurrence clustering, as were five repertoires with anomalous nucleotide sharing. TCRdb mirrors the immuneACCESS table, restricted to in-frame sequences. Some clones are absent from its copies; in checked studies, under half trace to an unresolved V gene, and the reason for the others is unknown. V, J and clone size are those of that table, while D and trimming were read from the DNA. Counted in this sample were some 150,000 clones; roughly 82% of them appeared once. More than 6.5% of the sample rests with the top ten.

The cohort was made up of several hundred healthy bone marrow donors. All cohort members were sampled while nominally healthy, although unrecorded immune exposures were likely present. The donor was CMV seronegative and belonged to the group of 320 or so seronegative cohort members. Each donor provided a peripheral blood sample, and peripheral blood mononuclear cells were used for TCR beta sequencing. Genomic DNA extraction from the blood cell samples was performed with the Qiagen DNeasy Blood Extraction Kit. Sequenced material: PBMCs. The receptor's source is a man younger than 45 in good health and CMV-seronegative. Here the chain combines TRBV6-6 and TRBJ1-5, with the D gene too uncertain to name. The CDR3 reads CASHSAGGNQPQHF. Here is the DNA: TGTGCCAGCCACAGTGCCGGGGGCAATCAGCCCCAGCATTTT.